The T cell receptor beta chain under discussion was sequenced for a study of blood T cell repertoires in COVID-19. Study summary: COVID-19 samples from acute and convalescent phases originated in the United States, Italy and Spain. Nucleic acid was either cDNA or gDNA, and it came from T cells, B-cell-depleted T cells, or PBMCs.

Original methodology: Reference gene primer amplification gave estimated nucleated cell counts. The assay was immunoSEQ multiplex PCR, and TCRdb's table has in-frame clones only and misses some. The V and J calls and the clone size are those of that table, but D and trimming were determined from the DNA. The sample lists about 140,000 clones, over 60% seen once, with 9% to 10% in the top ten. Germline CDR1 reads KGHSH; CDR2 reads LQKENI. J was trimmed by 2 bases and V by 3 bases; bases with no gene match: 1. The CDR3 contains 15 residues. This clone was picked up many times. The clonotype was recovered from a woman aged 50 to 60 with active or convalescent COVID-19. This rearrangement joins TRBV18 to TRBJ2-7, with 13 bases lining up with TRBD2. Sequences were obtained from peripheral blood. CDR3: CASSPGTSGAYEQYF. The CDR3 DNA sequence: TGTGCCAGCTCACCCGGGACTAGCGGGGCCTACGAGCAGTACTTC.